These 10 T cell receptor beta chains were sequenced from one sample in a study of blood T cells in healthy people across ages. Then a second PCR, running about 7 to 11 cycles, was carried out with a sample-barcoded 5' primer and a J-beta primer mix. TCRdb redid the calling of the 5' RACE reads with MiXCR, one entry per CDR3 protein. The sample lists around 1,000,000 distinct CDR3 sequences; 35% to 45% were seen once. The source material was blood. These receptor sequences come from a man between 18 and 29 years old in good health.

With regard to this clonotype: Just one base apart from a much larger clone, this may be a read error. The V gene is TRBV5-1, the J gene TRBJ2-1; the match to TRBD1 covers 8 bases. This CDR3 has 14 residues. CDR1 and CDR2 (germline): SGHRS, YFSETQ. The V gene end was trimmed by 1 base and the J gene end by 8 bases; junction bases not matched to a gene: 5. This CDR3 reads CASSLRTGKDEQFF. Here the CDR3 DNA reads TGCGCCAGCAGCTTGAGGACAGGGAAAGATGAGCAGTTCTTC.

The rearrangement joins TRBV12-3 or TRBV12-4 to TRBJ1-5; D remains unclear. The V gene lost 1 base and the J gene lost 10 bases, with 17 bases spanning the gap. The CDR3 spans 15 residues. CDR3 coding DNA: TGTGCCAGCAGTTTAGACGGCGGTACCGGTGAACCCCAGCATTTT. Translated: CASSLDGGTGEPQHF.

Only one count was recorded for this clonotype. Compared with germline, one end of the junction differs, possibly owing to a read error. The CDR3 spells CASSQLSRGNTEAFF. CDR3 DNA sequence: TGTGCCAGCAGCCAACTTTCCAGGGGTAACACGGAAGCTTTCTTT. This chain connects TRBV14 to TRBJ1-1; possibly TRBD1 for D (6 bases). This CDR3 has 15 amino acids. Germline values: CDR1 SGHDN, CDR2 FVKESK.

This clonotype was found a few times. J is TRBJ1-5 and V is TRBV6-2 or TRBV6-3; no firm D call. Germline V gene data show CDR1 as MNHEY and CDR2 as SVGEGT. The CDR3 extends over 13 amino acids. V was pared by 7 bases and J by 3 bases, with 10 bases between. The CDR3 is CASILGDNQPQHF. CDR3 DNA: TGTGCCAGCATATTGGGTGACAATCAGCCCCAGCATTTT.

V usage is TRBV18 and J usage is TRBJ2-4; 7 bases map to TRBD1. Trimming removed 3 bases from V and 13 bases from J; junction bases left unmatched: 24. Germline values: CDR1 KGHSH, CDR2 LQKENI. This CDR3 spans 18 amino acids. In nucleotides, the CDR3 is TGTGCCAGCTCACCCCAAATGTGGGAGACAGGGTCCTACAATGAGCAGTACTTC. Translated: CASSPQMWETGSYNEQYF.

The rearrangement links TRBV18 to TRBJ1-5; 7 bases match TRBD1. V gave up 2 bases and J gave up 7 bases; unmatched junction bases: 8. The CDR3 contains 15 residues. The V gene's germline CDR1 is KGHSH and CDR2 LQKENI. DNA for the CDR3: TGTGCCAGCTCACCAACAGGGGCCAAGGGACAGCCCCAGCATTTT. It specifies CASSPTGAKGQPQHF.

V usage is TRBV12-5 and J usage is TRBJ1-6; D not resolved. Germline-derived CDR1 and CDR2 are LGHNT and FRNRAP. The CDR3 extends over 15 amino acids. The V end was cut by 5 bases, the J end by 12 bases, with 20 bases between. The CDR3: CASGTPGSIIQPLHF. CDR3 nucleotides: TGTGCTAGTGGTACCCCCGGGAGCATAATTCAACCCCTCCACTTT.

This clonotype was counted a few times. V gene TRBV20-1 combines with J gene TRBJ2-5; possible D gene TRBD2, 5 bases. V shed 0 bases and J shed 7 bases, with 15 bases lying between them. Germline V gives CDR1 DFQATT, CDR2 SNEGSKA (reference sequence). This CDR3 has 14 residues. For the CDR3, the DNA is TGCAGTGCTAGAGAAGGGTTTCGGGAATTGACCCAGTACTTC. Amino acid sequence: CSAREGFRELTQYF.

This clonotype was found a few times. This rearrangement joins TRBV19 to TRBJ1-2; 11 nucleotides agree with TRBD1. The germline CDR1 and CDR2 sequences are LNHDA and SQIVND (reference sequence). This CDR3 region has 15 residues. The ends lost 3 bases at V and 8 bases at J; junction bases unmatched: 8. CDR3 sequence reads: CASSIPSGTGGGYTF. In DNA, the CDR3 is TGTGCCAGTAGTATCCCTTCCGGGACAGGGGGAGGCTACACCTTC.

Details on this clonotype: It may be a read error: a sequence one base away is much more abundant. The chain combines TRBV5-6 with TRBJ2-1, with 10 positions matching TRBD2. Per germline, CDR1 SGHDT and CDR2 YYEEEE. V lost 0 bases and J lost 9; bases outside the gene matches: 15. This CDR3 has 18 residues. The CDR3 loop is CASSLGASGGLVPSEQFF. CDR3 in DNA: TGTGCCAGCAGCTTGGGGGCTAGCGGGGGTCTCGTCCCTAGTGAGCAGTTCTTC.